What follows are 8 T cell receptor beta chains derived from one specimen sequenced in a study of vaccination and CD4 T cells after COVID-19. These TCRs are of unknown antigen specificity. Treatment: approximately 11-day PBMC culture with coronavirus spike peptide pools or control peptides (ViraFEST assay). CD4+ T cells that had been cultured provided DNA sequenced with the Oncomine TCR Beta short-read assay. In TCRdb, the PCR reads were re-called with MiXCR into one record per CDR3 protein. There are roughly 16,000 distinct CDR3 sequences in the sample; approximately 65% occur only once, and over 15% lies in the top ten. The sequenced material came from CD4+ T cells from blood, cultured in vitro. Every receptor here comes from a human donor who had recovered from COVID-19.

The chain combines TRBV7-2 with TRBJ1-2; 9 bases are shared with TRBD1. Germline V lookup: CDR1 SGHTA, CDR2 FQGNSA. CDR3 size: 15 residues. The V gene end was trimmed by 5 bases and the J gene end by 8 bases; junction bases not matched to a gene: 12. The CDR3 is CASSTNTGTGNGYTF. The DNA of the CDR3 is TGTGCCAGCAGCACGAATACCGGGACAGGGAACGGCTACACCTTC.

The rearrangement links TRBV19 to TRBJ1-2; D is unresolved. Germline V lookup: CDR1 LNHDA, CDR2 SQIVND (reference sequence). With 6 bases removed from V and 0 bases from J, the gap between germline ends came to 11 bases. The CDR3 loop spans 14 amino acids. The CDR3 nucleotides read TGTGCCAGTAGGACTTGGCAGGCTAACTATGGCTACACCTTC. Amino acids: CASRTWQANYGYTF.

Only a few counts were recorded for this clonotype. The chain has TRBV20-1 and TRBJ1-6, with a tentative D call TRBD1 (5 bases). Per germline, CDR1 DFQATT and CDR2 SNEGSKA (reference sequence). This CDR3 is built from 13 residues. The germline V and J ends were trimmed by 8 bases and 10 bases, with 18 bases remaining between them. The CDR3 DNA reads TGCAGTACTCCCGGGGGAGGTCGCTCACCCCTCCACTTT. This codes for CSTPGGGRSPLHF.

J is TRBJ2-7 and V is TRBV2; 14 bases map to TRBD2. CDR3 size: 18 residues. The V gene end was trimmed by 3 bases and the J gene end by 4 bases; junction bases not matched to a gene: 11. Germline CDR1 SNHLY, CDR2 FYNNEI. The CDR3 nucleotides read TGTGCCAGCAGTGACCTGGGCAGGGGACTAGCGGGAGTGTACGAGCAGTACTTC. As protein: CASSDLGRGLAGVYEQYF.

V is TRBV2 and J is TRBJ1-1; D remains ambiguous. V lost 1 base, J lost 4 bases, and 22 bases lay in between. CDR3 length: 18 amino acids. Germline lookup yields CDR1 SNHLY and CDR2 FYNNEI. CDR3 bases: TGTGCCAGCAGTGAAGAAGGCCAGGCCGTCAGAGGTTTCACTGAAGCTTTCTTT. It yields the protein CASSEEGQAVRGFTEAFF.

The genes are TRBV7-2 and TRBJ2-3; 15 bases are shared with TRBD2. Germline V gene lookup returns CDR1 SGHTA and CDR2 FQGNSA. The CDR3 sequence is 19 residues long. V lost 5 bases and J lost 2; bases outside the gene matches: 11. CDR3 sequence (DNA): TGTGCCAGCAGCCATCCGGGACTAGCGGGAGGACTCTACACAGATACGCAGTATTTT. This translates into CASSHPGLAGGLYTDTQYF.

The chain recombines TRBV2 with TRBJ2-5, with D maybe TRBD2 (6 bases). The germline V gene has CDR1 SNHLY and CDR2 FYNNEI. Trimming left V 6 bases short and J 2 bases short, with 28 bases between. This CDR3 is built from 19 residues. CDR3 DNA: TGTGCCAGCAGGAAGGGAATAACCGAGACCTTAGCGGATCAAGAGACCCAGTACTTC. Its translation: CASRKGITETLADQETQYF.

The chain has TRBV20-1 and TRBJ1-2, with 7 bases identical to TRBD1. The CDR3 loop spans 14 amino acids. Germline V gene lookup returns CDR1 DFQATT and CDR2 SNEGSKA (reference sequence). The V segment lost 0 bases and the J segment 5 bases; nucleotides outside the gene matches: 6. The CDR3 nucleotides read TGCAGTGCTAGAGATTCGGGACAGACGTATGGCTACACCTTC. Its translation is CSARDSGQTYGYTF.